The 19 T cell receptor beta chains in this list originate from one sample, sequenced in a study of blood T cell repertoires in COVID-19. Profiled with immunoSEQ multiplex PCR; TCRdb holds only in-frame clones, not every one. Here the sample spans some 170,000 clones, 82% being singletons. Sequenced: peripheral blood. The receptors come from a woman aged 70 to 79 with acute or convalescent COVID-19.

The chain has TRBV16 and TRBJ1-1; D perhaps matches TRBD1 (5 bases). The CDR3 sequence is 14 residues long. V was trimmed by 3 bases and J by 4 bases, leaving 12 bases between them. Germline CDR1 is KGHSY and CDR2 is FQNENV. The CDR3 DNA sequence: TGTGCCAGCAGCCATACCGGGGGGGTCACTGAAGCTTTCTTT. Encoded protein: CASSHTGGVTEAFF.

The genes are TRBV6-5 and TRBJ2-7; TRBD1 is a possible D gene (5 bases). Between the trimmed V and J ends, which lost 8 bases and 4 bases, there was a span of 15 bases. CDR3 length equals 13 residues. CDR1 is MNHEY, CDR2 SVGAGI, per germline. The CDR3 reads CASVEPGKYEQYF. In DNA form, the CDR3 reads TGTGCCAGCGTTGAGCCAGGGAAGTACGAGCAGTACTTC.

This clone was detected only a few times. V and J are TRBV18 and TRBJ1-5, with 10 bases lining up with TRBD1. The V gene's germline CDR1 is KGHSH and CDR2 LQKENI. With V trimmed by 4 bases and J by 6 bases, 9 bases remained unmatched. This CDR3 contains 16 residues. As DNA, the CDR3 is TGTGCCAGCTCACAAGAGACGACAGGGGGCATTCAGCCCCAGCATTTT. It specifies CASSQETTGGIQPQHF.

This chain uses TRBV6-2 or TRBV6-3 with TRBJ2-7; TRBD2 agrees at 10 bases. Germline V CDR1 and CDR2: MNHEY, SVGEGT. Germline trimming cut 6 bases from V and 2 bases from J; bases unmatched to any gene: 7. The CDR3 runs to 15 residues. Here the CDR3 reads CASSTRTSGPYEQYF. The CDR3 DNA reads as TGTGCCAGCAGCACCCGGACTAGCGGCCCCTACGAGCAGTACTTC.

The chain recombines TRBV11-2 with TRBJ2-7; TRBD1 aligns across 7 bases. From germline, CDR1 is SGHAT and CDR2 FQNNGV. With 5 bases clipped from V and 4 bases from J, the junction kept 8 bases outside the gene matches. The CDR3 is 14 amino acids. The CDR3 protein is CASSPQRQGYEQYF. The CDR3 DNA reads TGTGCCAGCAGCCCCCAGAGACAGGGATACGAGCAGTACTTC.

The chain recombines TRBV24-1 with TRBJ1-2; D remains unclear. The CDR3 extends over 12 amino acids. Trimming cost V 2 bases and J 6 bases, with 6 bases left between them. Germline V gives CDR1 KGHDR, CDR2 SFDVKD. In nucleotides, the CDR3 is TGTGCCACCAGTGATTCCGGGAATGGCTACACCTTC. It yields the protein CATSDSGNGYTF.

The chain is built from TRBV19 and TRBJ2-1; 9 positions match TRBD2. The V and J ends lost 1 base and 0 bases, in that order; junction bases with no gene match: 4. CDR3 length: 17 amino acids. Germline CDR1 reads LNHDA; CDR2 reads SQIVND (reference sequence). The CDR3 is CASSIVASGVSYNEQFF. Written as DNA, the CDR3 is TGTGCCAGTAGTATAGTGGCTAGCGGGGTCTCCTACAATGAGCAGTTCTTC.

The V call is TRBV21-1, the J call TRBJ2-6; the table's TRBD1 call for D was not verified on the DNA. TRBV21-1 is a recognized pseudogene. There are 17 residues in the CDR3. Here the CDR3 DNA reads TGTGCCAGCAGCGCCAGGACAGGGTCTGGTGGGGCCAACGTCCTGACTTTC. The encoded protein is CASSARTGSGGANVLTF.

The CDR3 protein is CASSQIGVKKETQYF. As DNA, the CDR3 is TGTGCCAGCAGTCAGATAGGGGTGAAAAAAGAGACCCAGTACTTC. The J gene is TRBJ2-5, the V gene TRBV28; D might be TRBD1 (5 bases). CDR1 is MDHEN, CDR2 SYDVKM, per germline. The CDR3 length is 15 residues. V lost 5 bases to trimming and J lost 3 bases, with 16 bases between them.

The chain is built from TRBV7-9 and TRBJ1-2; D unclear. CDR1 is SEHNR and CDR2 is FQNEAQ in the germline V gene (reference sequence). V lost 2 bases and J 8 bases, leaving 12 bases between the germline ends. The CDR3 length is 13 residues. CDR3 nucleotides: TGTGCCAGCAGCTTACAGAAGACTGGGGGCTACACCTTC. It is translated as CASSLQKTGGYTF.

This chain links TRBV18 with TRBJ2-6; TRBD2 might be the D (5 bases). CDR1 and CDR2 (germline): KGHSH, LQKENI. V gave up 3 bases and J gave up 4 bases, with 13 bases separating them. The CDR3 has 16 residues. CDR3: CASSPGEGRGANVLTF. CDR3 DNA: TGTGCCAGCTCACCCGGCGAAGGGAGAGGGGCCAACGTCCTGACTTTC.

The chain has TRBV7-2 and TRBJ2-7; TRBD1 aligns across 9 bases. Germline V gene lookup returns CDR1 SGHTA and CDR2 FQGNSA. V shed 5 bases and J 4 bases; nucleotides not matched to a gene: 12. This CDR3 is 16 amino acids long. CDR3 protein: CASSPRGQGGGYEQYF. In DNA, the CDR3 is TGTGCCAGCAGCCCACGGGGACAGGGAGGGGGGTACGAGCAGTACTTC.

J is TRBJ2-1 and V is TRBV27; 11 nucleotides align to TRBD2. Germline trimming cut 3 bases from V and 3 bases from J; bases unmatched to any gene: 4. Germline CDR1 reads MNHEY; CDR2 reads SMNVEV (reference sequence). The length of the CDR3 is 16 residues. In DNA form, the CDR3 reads TGTGCCAGCAGTTTGTTAGCGGGAGGGTACTACAATGAGCAGTTCTTC. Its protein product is CASSLLAGGYYNEQFF.

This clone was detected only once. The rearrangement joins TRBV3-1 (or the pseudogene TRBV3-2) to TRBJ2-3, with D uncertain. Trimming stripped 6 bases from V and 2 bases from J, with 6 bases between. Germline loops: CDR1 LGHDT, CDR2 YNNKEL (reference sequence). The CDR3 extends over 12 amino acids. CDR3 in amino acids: CASSFYTDTQYF. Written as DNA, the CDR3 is TGTGCCAGCAGTTTTTACACAGATACGCAGTATTTT.

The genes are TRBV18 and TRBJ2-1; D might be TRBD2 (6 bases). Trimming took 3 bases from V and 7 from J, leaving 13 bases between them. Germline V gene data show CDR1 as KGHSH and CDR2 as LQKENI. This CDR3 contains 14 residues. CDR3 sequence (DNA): TGTGCCAGCTCACCTTCGACGGGGGTGAATGAGCAGTTCTTC. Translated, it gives CASSPSTGVNEQFF.

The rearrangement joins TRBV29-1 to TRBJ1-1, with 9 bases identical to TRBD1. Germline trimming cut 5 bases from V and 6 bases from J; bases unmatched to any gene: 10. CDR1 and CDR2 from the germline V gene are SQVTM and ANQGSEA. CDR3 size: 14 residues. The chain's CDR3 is CSVSPGQGDSEAFF. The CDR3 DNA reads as TGCAGCGTTTCGCCGGGACAGGGCGATTCTGAAGCTTTCTTT.

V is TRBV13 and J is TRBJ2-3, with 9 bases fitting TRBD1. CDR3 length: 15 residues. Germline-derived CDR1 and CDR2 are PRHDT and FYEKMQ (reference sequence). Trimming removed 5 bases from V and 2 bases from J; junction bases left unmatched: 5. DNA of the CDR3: TGTGCCAGCAGCCAGGACAGGGGCACCACAGATACGCAGTATTTT. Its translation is CASSQDRGTTDTQYF.

This CDR3 is CASIFVQGTSYEQYF. The CDR3 bases are TGTGCCAGCATTTTCGTCCAGGGGACCTCCTACGAGCAGTACTTC. The J gene is TRBJ2-7, the V gene TRBV6-5; a possible D gene is TRBD1 (6 bases). The V gene lost 7 bases and the J gene lost 0 bases, with 16 bases spanning the gap. The germline CDR1 and CDR2 sequences are MNHEY and SVGAGI. The CDR3 runs 15 residues.

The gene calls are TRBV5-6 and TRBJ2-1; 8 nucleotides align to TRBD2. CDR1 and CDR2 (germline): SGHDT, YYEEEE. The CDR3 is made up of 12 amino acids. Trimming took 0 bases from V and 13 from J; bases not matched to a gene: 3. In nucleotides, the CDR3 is TGTGCCAGCAGCTTGGAAGCGGGGGCCCAGTTCTTC. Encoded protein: CASSLEAGAQFF.